The clone carrying this TCR beta chain was detected once. These data originate in a study of blood T cell repertoires in COVID-19. Whole-study context: COVID-19 samples from acute and convalescent phases originated in the United States, Italy and Spain. T cells, B-cell-depleted T cells, or PBMCs provided the cDNA or gDNA that served as material.

In the authors' workflow: Researchers report that nucleated cell counts were estimated from reference gene primer amplification. Measured with immunoSEQ multiplex PCR; TCRdb has only the in-frame clones, and not every one. That table gives V, J and clone size, and the DNA gave D and trimming. The sample lists over 60,000 clones, around 85% occurring once. Trimming at V came to 0 bases and at J to 7 bases, leaving 4 bases not matched to a gene. The germline CDR1 and CDR2 sequences are SGHTS and YDEGEE. CDR3 length: 15 amino acids. The clonotype originates from a man between 40 and 49 years old with acute or convalescent COVID-19. This chain links TRBV5-8 with TRBJ1-6; 7 positions match TRBD1. Material for sequencing was peripheral blood. DNA of the CDR3: TGTGCCAGCAGCTTGGGGGACAGAGGGAATTCACCCCTCCACTTT. Amino acid sequence: CASSLGDRGNSPLHF.